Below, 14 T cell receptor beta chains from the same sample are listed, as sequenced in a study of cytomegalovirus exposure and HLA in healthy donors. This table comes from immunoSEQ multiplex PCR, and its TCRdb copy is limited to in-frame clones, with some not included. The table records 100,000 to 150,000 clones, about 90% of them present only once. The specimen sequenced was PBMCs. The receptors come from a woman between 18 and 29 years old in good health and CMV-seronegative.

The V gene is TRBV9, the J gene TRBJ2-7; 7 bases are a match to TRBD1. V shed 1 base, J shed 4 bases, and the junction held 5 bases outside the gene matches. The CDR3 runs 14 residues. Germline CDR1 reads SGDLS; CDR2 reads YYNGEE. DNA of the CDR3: TGTGCCAGCAGCGTAACAGGGGAAGGGTACGAGCAGTACTTC. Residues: CASSVTGEGYEQYF.

CDR3 bases: TGTGCCAGCAGCTTAGTACCACTAGCGGGGCCTGGGGAGCAGTACTTC. This codes for CASSLVPLAGPGEQYF. V is TRBV11-1 and J is TRBJ2-7; 10 bases line up with TRBD2. The V gene's germline CDR1 is SGHAT and CDR2 FQDESV (reference sequence). V dropped 1 base and J dropped 7; count of bases not matched to a gene: 10. This CDR3 is 16 amino acids long.

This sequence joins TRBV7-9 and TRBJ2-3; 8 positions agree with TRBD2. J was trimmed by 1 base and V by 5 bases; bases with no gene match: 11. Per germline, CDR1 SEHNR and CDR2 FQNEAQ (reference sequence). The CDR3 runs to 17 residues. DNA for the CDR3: TGTGCCAGCAGCCGGACTAGCCTTAGTACTGGCACAGATACGCAGTATTTT. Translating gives CASSRTSLSTGTDTQYF.

The CDR3 region has the DNA TGTGCCAGTAGGGAGGACGGAATCTATGGCTACACCTTC. It encodes CASREDGIYGYTF. The rearrangement uses TRBV19 and TRBJ1-2, with D unresolved. The CDR3 has 13 amino acids. Germline CDR1 is LNHDA and CDR2 is SQIVND (reference sequence). Trimming removed 6 bases from V and 4 bases from J, with 12 bases in between.

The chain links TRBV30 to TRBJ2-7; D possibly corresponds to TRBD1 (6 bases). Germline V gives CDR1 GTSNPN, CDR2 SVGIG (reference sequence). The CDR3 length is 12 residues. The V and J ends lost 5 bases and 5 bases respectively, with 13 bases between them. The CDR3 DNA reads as TGTGCCTGGGGGGACAACCGGGACGAGCAGTACTTC. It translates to CAWGDNRDEQYF.

The CDR3 region has the DNA TGTGCCTGGAGTGAGCGGAGGGTGTTGGGCTACACCTTC. It is translated as CAWSERRVLGYTF. The V gene is TRBV30, the J gene TRBJ1-2; D gene uncertain. V lost 1 base and J 8 bases, leaving 14 bases between the germline ends. CDR1 is GTSNPN and CDR2 is SVGIG in the germline V gene (reference sequence). CDR3 length equals 13 residues.

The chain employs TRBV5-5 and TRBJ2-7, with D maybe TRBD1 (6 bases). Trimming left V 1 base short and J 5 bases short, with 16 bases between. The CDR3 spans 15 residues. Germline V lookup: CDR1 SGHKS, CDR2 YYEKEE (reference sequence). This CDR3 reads CASSLSQGTLDEQYF. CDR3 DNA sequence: TGTGCCAGCAGCTTGTCACAGGGAACCCTGGACGAGCAGTACTTC.

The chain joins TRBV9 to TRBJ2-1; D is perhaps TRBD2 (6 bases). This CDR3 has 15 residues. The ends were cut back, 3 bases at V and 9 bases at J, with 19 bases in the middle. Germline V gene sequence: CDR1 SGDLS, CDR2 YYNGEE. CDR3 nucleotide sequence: TGTGCCAGCAGCGCCACAGGCACTAGCCTGGGTGAGCAGTTCTTC. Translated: CASSATGTSLGEQFF.

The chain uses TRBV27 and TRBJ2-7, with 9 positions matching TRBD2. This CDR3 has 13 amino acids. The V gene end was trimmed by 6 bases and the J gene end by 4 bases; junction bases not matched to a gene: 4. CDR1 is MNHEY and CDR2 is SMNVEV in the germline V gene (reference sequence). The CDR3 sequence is CASRAGGGYEQYF. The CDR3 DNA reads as TGTGCCAGCAGGGCGGGAGGGGGGTACGAGCAGTACTTC.

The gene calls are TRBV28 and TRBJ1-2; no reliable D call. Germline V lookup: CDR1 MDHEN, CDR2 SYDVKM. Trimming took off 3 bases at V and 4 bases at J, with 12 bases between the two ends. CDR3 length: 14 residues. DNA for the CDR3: TGTGCCAGCAGTTTGGATGGAGCTGCCTATGGCTACACCTTC. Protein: CASSLDGAAYGYTF.

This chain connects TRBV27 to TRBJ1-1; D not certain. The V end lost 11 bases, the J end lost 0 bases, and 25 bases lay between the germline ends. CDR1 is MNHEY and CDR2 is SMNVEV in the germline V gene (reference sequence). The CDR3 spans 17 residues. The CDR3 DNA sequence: TGTGCCTCTCGCGCGGGCCACCCTTCAAGCCTGAACACTGAAGCTTTCTTT. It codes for CASRAGHPSSLNTEAFF.

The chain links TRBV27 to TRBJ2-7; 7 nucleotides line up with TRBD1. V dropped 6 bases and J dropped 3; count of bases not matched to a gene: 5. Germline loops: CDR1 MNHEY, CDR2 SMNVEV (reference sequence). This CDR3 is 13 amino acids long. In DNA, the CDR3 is TGTGCCAGCAGCCCGGACAGGTACTACGAGCAGTACTTC. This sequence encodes CASSPDRYYEQYF.

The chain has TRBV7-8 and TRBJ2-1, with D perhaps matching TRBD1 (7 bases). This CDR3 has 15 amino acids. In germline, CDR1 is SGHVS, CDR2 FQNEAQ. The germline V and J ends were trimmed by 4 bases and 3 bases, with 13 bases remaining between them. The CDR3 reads CASSSGGSDYNEQFF. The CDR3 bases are TGTGCCAGCAGCTCAGGGGGGAGCGACTACAATGAGCAGTTCTTC.

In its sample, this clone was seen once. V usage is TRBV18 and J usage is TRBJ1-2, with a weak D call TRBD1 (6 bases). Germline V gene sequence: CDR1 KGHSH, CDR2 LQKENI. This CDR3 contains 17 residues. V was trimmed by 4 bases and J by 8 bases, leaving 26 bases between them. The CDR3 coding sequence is TGTGCCAGCTCACTTACCCAGGGGTTAGTGAGTGGAGGAGGCTACACCTTC. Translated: CASSLTQGLVSGGGYTF. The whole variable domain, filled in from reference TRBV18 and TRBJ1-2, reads NAGVMQNPRHLVRRRGQEARLRCSPMKGHSHVYWYRQLPEEGLKFMVYLQKENIIDESGMPKERFSAEFPKEGPSILRIQQVVRGDSAAYFCASSLTQGLVSGGGYTFGSGTRLTVV.